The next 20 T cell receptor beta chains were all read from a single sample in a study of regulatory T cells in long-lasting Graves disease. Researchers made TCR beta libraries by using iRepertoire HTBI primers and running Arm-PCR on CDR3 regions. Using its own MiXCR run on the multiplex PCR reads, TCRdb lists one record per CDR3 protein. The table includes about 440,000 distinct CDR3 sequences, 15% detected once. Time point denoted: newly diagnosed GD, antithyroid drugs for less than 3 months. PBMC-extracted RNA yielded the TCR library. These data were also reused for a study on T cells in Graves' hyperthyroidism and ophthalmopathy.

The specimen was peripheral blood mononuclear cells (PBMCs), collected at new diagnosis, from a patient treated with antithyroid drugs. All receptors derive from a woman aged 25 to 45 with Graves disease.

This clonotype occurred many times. The CDR3 protein is CSARQGGVGNEQFF. The CDR3 nucleotides are TGCAGTGCTAGGCAGGGTGGGGTTGGCAATGAGCAGTTCTTC. The chain carries TRBV20-1 and TRBJ2-1, with a possible D match to TRBD1 (5 bases). Trimming took 3 bases from V and 6 from J, leaving 15 bases between them. CDR1 DFQATT and CDR2 SNEGSKA come from the germline V gene (reference sequence). The CDR3 consists of 14 residues.

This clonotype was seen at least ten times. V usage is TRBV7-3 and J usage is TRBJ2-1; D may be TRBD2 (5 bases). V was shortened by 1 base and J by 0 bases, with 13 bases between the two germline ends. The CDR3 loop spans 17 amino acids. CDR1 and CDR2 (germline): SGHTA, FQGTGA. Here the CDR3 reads CASSLRPPSISYNEQFF. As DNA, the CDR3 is TGTGCCAGCAGCTTAAGACCCCCTAGCATCTCCTACAATGAGCAGTTCTTC. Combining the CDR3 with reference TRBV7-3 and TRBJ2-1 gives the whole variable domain GAGVSQTPSNKVTEKGKYVELRCDPISGHTALYWYRQSLGQGPEFLIYFQGTGAADDSGLPNDRFFAVRPEGSVSTLKIQRTERGDSAVYLCASSLRPPSISYNEQFFGPGTRLTVL.

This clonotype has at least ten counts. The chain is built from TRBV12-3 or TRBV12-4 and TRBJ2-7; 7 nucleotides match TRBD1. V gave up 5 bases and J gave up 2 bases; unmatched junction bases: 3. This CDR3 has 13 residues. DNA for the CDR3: TGTGCCAGCAGTCGGGACAGCGCCTACGAGCAGTACTTC. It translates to CASSRDSAYEQYF.

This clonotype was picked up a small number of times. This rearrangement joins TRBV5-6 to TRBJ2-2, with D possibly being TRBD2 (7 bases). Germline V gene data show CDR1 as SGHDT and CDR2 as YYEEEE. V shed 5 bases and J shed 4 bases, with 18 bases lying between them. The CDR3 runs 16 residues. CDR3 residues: CASRGGGLVSTGELFF. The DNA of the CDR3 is TGTGCCAGCAGGGGAGGGGGTCTCGTTTCCACCGGGGAGCTGTTTTTT.

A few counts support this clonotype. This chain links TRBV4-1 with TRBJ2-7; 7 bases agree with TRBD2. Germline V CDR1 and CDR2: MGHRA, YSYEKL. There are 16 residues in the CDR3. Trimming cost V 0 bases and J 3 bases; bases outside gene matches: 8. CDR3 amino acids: CASSQDGLAESYEQYF. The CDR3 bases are TGCGCCAGCAGCCAAGATGGGCTAGCGGAGAGCTACGAGCAGTACTTC.

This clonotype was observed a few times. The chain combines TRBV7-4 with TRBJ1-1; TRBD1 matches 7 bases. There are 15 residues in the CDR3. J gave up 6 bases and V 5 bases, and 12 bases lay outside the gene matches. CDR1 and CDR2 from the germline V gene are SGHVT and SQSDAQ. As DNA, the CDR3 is TGTGCCAGCAGCGTAGAGGGGGCCCATTCCGCTGAAGCTTTCTTT. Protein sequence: CASSVEGAHSAEAFF.

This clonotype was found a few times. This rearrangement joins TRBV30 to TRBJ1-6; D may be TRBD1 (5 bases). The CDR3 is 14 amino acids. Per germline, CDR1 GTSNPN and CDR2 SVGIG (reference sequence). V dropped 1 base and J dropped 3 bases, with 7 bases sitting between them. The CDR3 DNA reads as TGTGCCTGGAGTGGAGGGGACTATAATTCACCCCTCCACTTT. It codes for CAWSGGDYNSPLHF.

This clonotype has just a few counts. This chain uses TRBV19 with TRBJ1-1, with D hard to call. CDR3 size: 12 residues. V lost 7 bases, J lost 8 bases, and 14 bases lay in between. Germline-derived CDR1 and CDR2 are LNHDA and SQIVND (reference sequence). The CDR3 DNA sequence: TGTGCCAGTATTGGTTTAACGGCAGAAGCTTTCTTT. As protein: CASIGLTAEAFF.

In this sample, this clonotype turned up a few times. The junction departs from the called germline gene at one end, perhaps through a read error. CDR3 amino acids: CASSQETLAGGRTGELFF. In DNA, the CDR3 is TGTGCCAGCAGCCAAGAAACACTAGCGGGAGGGCGAACCGGGGAGCTGTTTTTC. This chain connects TRBV14 to TRBJ2-2; 13 nucleotides align to TRBD2. This CDR3 comprises 18 residues. Germline V lookup: CDR1 SGHDN, CDR2 FVKESK.

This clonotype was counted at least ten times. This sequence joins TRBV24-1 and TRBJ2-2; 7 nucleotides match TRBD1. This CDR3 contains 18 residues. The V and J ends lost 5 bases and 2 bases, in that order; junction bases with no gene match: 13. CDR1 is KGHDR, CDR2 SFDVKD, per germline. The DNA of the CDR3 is TGTGCCACCAGTGCCTTACGGACCGGGACAGTCAACACCGGGGAGCTGTTTTTT. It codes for CATSALRTGTVNTGELFF.

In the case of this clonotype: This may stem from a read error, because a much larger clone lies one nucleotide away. CDR3 in DNA: TGTGACAGCATCAAGGGGGGCAGGCGGCTAGAGACCCAGTACTTC. Amino acids: CDSIKGGRRLETQYF. The rearrangement links TRBV7-2 to TRBJ2-5, with D possibly called TRBD1 or TRBD2 (6 bases each). Germline loops: CDR1 SGHTA, CDR2 FQGNSA. CDR3 length: 15 amino acids.

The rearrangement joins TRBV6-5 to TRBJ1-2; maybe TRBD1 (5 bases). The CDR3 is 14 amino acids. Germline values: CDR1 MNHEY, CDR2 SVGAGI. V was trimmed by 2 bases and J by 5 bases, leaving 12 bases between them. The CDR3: CASSYGAGTYGYTF. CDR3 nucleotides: TGTGCCAGCAGTTACGGGGCAGGGACTTATGGCTACACCTTC.

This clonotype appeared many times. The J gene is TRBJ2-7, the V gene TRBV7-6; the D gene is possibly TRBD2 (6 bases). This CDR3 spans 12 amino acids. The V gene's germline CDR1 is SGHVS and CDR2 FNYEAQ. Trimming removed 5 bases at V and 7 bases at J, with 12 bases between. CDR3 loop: CASSARLGEQYF. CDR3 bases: TGTGCCAGCAGCGCAAGACTAGGGGAGCAGTACTTC.

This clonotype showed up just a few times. DNA for the CDR3: TGTGCCAGCAGTTTGGGGCAAGTCTCTGAAGCTTTCTTT. It encodes CASSLGQVSEAFF. V is TRBV12-3 or TRBV12-4 and J is TRBJ1-1, with D perhaps TRBD1 (5 bases). The CDR3 covers 13 residues. V gave up 3 bases and J gave up 6 bases, with 11 bases separating them.

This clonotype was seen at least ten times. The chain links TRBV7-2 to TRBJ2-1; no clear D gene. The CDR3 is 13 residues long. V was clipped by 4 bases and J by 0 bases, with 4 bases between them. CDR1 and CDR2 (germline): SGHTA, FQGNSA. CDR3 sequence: CASSSHSYNEQFF. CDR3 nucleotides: TGTGCCAGCAGCTCCCACTCCTACAATGAGCAGTTCTTC.

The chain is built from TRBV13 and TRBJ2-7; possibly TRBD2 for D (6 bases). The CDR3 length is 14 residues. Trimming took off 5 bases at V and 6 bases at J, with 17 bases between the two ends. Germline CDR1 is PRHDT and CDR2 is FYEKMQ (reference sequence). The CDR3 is CASSDRGTLPEQYF. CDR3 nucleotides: TGTGCCAGCAGCGACCGGGGGACTCTCCCCGAGCAGTACTTC.

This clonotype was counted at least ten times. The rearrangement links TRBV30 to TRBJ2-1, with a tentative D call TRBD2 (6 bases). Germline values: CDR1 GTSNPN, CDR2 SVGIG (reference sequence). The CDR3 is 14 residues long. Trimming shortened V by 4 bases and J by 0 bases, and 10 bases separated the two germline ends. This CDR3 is CAWNPTSSYNEQFF. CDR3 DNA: TGTGCCTGGAATCCGACTAGCTCCTACAATGAGCAGTTCTTC.

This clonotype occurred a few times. The CDR3 DNA is TGTGCCAGCAGCTTGAGAGTTAAAGCGAGCGAGCAGTACTTC. Its protein is CASSLRVKASEQYF. The V call is TRBV5-6, the J call TRBJ2-7; D gene unclear. Germline CDR1 and CDR2: SGHDT and YYEEEE. Between the trimmed V and J ends, which lost 1 base and 6 bases, there was a span of 14 bases. The CDR3 runs 14 residues.

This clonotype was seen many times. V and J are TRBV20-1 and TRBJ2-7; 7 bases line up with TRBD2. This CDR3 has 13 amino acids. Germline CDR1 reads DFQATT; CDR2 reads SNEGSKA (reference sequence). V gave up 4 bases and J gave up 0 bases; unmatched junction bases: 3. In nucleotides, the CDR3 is TGCAGTGCTACAAGCGGGACCTCCTACGAGCAGTACTTC. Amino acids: CSATSGTSYEQYF.

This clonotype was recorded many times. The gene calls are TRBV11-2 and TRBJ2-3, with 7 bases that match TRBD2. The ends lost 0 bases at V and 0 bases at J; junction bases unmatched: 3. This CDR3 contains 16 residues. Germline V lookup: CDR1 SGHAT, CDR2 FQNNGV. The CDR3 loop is CASSLDRSGSTDTQYF. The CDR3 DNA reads TGTGCCAGCAGCTTAGACCGTAGCGGGAGCACAGATACGCAGTATTTT. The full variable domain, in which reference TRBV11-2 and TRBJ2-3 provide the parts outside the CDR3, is EAGVAQSPRYKIIEKRQSVAFWCNPISGHATLYWYQQILGQGPKLLIQFQNNGVVDDSQLPKDRFSAERLKGVDSTLKIQPAKLEDSAVYLCASSLDRSGSTDTQYFGPGTRLTVL.